This paragraph covers one T cell receptor (beta chain) sequence. This specimen belongs to a study of T cells in Graves' hyperthyroidism and ophthalmopathy. This CDR3 region has 14 residues. Trimming left V 6 bases short and J 2 bases short, with 15 bases between. CDR1 and CDR2 from the germline V gene are SGHRS and YFSETQ. Amplification of TCR beta CDR3 regions used RNA as the template. First-round RT-PCR targeting the TCR CDR3 was performed with the HTBI primer set. TCRdb reanalysed the multiplex PCR reads using MiXCR and keeps one entry per CDR3 protein. The sample has hundreds of thousands of distinct CDR3 sequences, roughly 22% seen once.

Sequenced material: blood. The gene calls are TRBV5-1 and TRBJ2-7; D is undetermined. The clonotype was recovered from a woman in her 70s with Graves' ophthalmopathy. The CDR3 DNA reads as TGCGCCAGCACCCCCTCGGCCGTTACCTACGAGCAGTACTTC. Encoded protein: CASTPSAVTYEQYF.